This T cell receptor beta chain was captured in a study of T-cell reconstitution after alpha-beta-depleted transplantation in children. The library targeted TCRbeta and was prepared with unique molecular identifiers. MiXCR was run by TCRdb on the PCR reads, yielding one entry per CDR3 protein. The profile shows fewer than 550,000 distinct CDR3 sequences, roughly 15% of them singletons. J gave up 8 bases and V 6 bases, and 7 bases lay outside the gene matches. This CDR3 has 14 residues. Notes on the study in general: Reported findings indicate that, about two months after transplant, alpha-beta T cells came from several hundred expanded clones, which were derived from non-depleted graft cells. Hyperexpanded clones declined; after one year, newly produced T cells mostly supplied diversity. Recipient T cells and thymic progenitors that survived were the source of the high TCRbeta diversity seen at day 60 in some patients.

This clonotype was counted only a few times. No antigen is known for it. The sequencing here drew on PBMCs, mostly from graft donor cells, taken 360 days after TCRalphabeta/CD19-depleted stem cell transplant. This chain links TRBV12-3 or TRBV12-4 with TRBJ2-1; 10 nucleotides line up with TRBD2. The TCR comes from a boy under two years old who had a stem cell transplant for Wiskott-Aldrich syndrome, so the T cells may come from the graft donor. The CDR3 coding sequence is TGTGCCAGCAGCCCGCTAGCGGGAGCCTATGAGCAGTTCTTC. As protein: CASSPLAGAYEQFF.